Presented here are 27 T cell receptor beta chains from one specimen sequenced in a study of cytomegalovirus exposure and HLA in healthy donors (TCRdb year 2017). Library preparation was by the immunoSEQ multiplex PCR assay. A mixture of 60 forward primers for TCR Vbeta segments and 13 reverse primers for TCR Jbeta segments was used in the multiplex PCR. TCRdb re-hosts the immuneACCESS table, in-frame sequences only. Its copies lack some clones; in the studies checked, an unresolved V gene accounts for under half of them, and the cause for the rest is not known. For this sample the table gives over 150,000 clones, of which over 60% were detected only once. The top ten hold about 5% of the sample. Material for sequencing was PBMCs. The receptor source for this set is a young man in good health and CMV-seropositive.

As to this clone: The sample contains more than one DNA sequence encoding this CDR3. The chain employs TRBV4-3 and TRBJ1-6; D call uncertain. This CDR3 contains 13 residues. V was trimmed by 0 bases and J by 9 bases, leaving 6 bases between them. The germline gives CDR1 LGHNA, CDR2 YSLEER. Written as DNA, the CDR3 is TGCGCCAGCAGCCAAGATGAGGGTTCACCCCTCCACTTT. Protein product: CASSQDEGSPLHF.

This clone was seen a single time. CDR3 region: CASSLAIGAGELFF. For the CDR3, the DNA is TGTGCCAGCAGCTTAGCGATAGGGGCAGGGGAGCTGTTTTTT. The chain joins TRBV7-2 to TRBJ2-2, with D perhaps matching TRBD1 (5 bases). Per the germline V gene, CDR1 is SGHTA and CDR2 is FQGNSA. The ends were cut back, 0 bases at V and 8 bases at J, with 10 bases in the middle. The CDR3 loop spans 14 amino acids.

The chain combines TRBV7-3 with TRBJ2-2; a possible D gene is TRBD1 (5 bases). The CDR3 length is 14 residues. Germline V gives CDR1 SGHTA, CDR2 FQGTGA. V lost 6 bases and J 6 bases, leaving 14 bases between the germline ends. The CDR3 coding sequence is TGTGCCAGCAGATTGGACACTAACCCCGGGGAGCTGTTTTTT. It encodes CASRLDTNPGELFF.

The J gene is TRBJ2-2, the V gene TRBV5-4; possibly TRBD2 for D (6 bases). Germline CDR1 and CDR2: SGHNT and YYREEE (reference sequence). V was shortened by 4 bases and J by 7 bases, with 17 bases between the two germline ends. This CDR3 has 15 amino acids. The chain's CDR3 is CASSTGTHGGGELFF. The CDR3 DNA follows: TGTGCCAGCAGCACCGGGACCCACGGGGGCGGGGAGCTGTTTTTT.

The chain couples TRBV4-3 to TRBJ2-7, with D possibly TRBD1 on 6 matching bases. The germline CDR1 and CDR2 sequences are LGHNA and YSLEER. The CDR3 covers 14 residues. The V end lost 1 base, the J end lost 5 bases, and 12 bases lay between the germline ends. The DNA of the CDR3 is TGCGCCAGCAGCCAAGGACACTACAGGGACGAGCAGTACTTC. Encoded protein: CASSQGHYRDEQYF.

V is TRBV19 and J is TRBJ1-2; possible D gene TRBD1, 5 bases. The CDR3 contains 16 residues. The germline gives CDR1 LNHDA, CDR2 SQIVND (reference sequence). Between the trimmed V and J ends, which lost 6 bases and 3 bases, there was a span of 20 bases. The chain's CDR3 is CASRTGGDGAHYGYTF. The DNA of the CDR3 is TGTGCCAGTAGGACGGGGGGAGACGGCGCTCACTATGGCTACACCTTC.

This clone was recorded a few times. The junction shows a germline mismatch at one end, possibly a read error. V gene TRBV4-3 combines with J gene TRBJ2-7; D unresolved. The V gene's germline CDR1 is LGHNA and CDR2 YSLEER. The CDR3 is made up of 13 amino acids. The CDR3 loop is CASSQALEAEQYF. CDR3 nucleotide sequence: TGCGCCAGCAGTCAAGCCCTAGAGGCCGAGCAGTACTTC.

The V gene is TRBV27, the J gene TRBJ2-7, with 9 bases matching TRBD1. V gave up 5 bases and J gave up 6 bases; unmatched junction bases: 8. Germline V gives CDR1 MNHEY, CDR2 SMNVEV (reference sequence). The CDR3 runs 14 residues. DNA for the CDR3: TGTGCCAGCAGTAATCCGGGACAGGGCTTCGAGCAGTACTTC. Its protein product is CASSNPGQGFEQYF.

The genes are TRBV9 and TRBJ2-3, with TRBD2 matching 10 bases. CDR1 and CDR2 from the germline V gene are SGDLS and YYNGEE. The CDR3 is 14 amino acids. V dropped 7 bases and J dropped 1; count of bases not matched to a gene: 3. In nucleotides, the CDR3 is TGTGCCAGCTCTAGCGGGAGTGGCACAGATACGCAGTATTTT. Translated, it gives CASSSGSGTDTQYF.

This clone came up once. The V and J genes are TRBV30 and TRBJ1-2; D ambiguous. V lost 0 bases and J 6 bases, leaving 20 bases between the germline ends. The CDR3 length is 16 residues. Germline CDR1 and CDR2: GTSNPN and SVGIG (reference sequence). CDR3 coding DNA: TGTGCCTGGAGTGTACGCGCCGGAGTCAGAAGGAATGGCTACACCTTC. Its protein product is CAWSVRAGVRRNGYTF.

This chain joins TRBV23-1 and TRBJ2-2; tentatively, D is TRBD2 (5 bases). TRBV23-1 is sorted into the ORF group, with uncertain function. V gave up 6 bases and J gave up 3 bases, with 14 bases separating them. The CDR3 sequence is 15 residues long. CDR3 sequence (DNA): TGCGCCAGCAGGCACGCGGCAGCGGACACCGGGGAGCTGTTTTTT. This codes for CASRHAAADTGELFF.

This chain joins TRBV9 and TRBJ2-2; 7 bases line up with TRBD1. The germline CDR1 and CDR2 sequences are SGDLS and YYNGEE. This CDR3 spans 12 amino acids. V was clipped by 5 bases and J by 6 bases; unmatched bases: 1. The CDR3 loop is CASSTGAGELFF. CDR3 sequence (DNA): TGTGCCAGCAGTACAGGGGCCGGGGAGCTGTTTTTT.

This clone was found a few times. The gene calls are TRBV4-3 and TRBJ2-1, with D perhaps TRBD1 (5 bases). The CDR3 is 15 amino acids. The V gene's germline CDR1 is LGHNA and CDR2 YSLEER. V dropped 5 bases and J dropped 4 bases, with 15 bases sitting between them. CDR3 sequence: CASSLQALGYNEQFF. CDR3 bases: TGCGCCAGCAGCTTACAGGCCCTGGGTTACAATGAGCAGTTCTTC.

The rearrangement uses TRBV21-1 and TRBJ1-5. TRBV21-1 is noted as a pseudogene. The length of the CDR3 is 10 residues. This chain's CDR3 is CASSTRPRGF. The CDR3 DNA is TGTGCCAGCAGCACGCGCCCCCGGGGATTT.

This rearrangement joins TRBV6-1 to TRBJ1-5, with D possibly being TRBD1 (5 bases). V lost 2 bases and J 3 bases, leaving 11 bases between the germline ends. Germline CDR1 reads MNHNS; CDR2 reads SASEGT. The CDR3 runs to 15 residues. The CDR3: CASSEWGGDNQPQHF. In DNA form, the CDR3 reads TGTGCCAGCAGTGAATGGGGAGGGGACAATCAGCCCCAGCATTTT.

The chain has TRBV28 and TRBJ1-5; tentatively, D is TRBD1 (5 bases). Deletions cut 4 bases from V and 5 bases from J, with 15 bases between. This CDR3 is 15 amino acids long. Germline values: CDR1 MDHEN, CDR2 SYDVKM. The DNA of the CDR3 is TGTGCCAGCAGTTCGGACACCCTGGGCCATCAGCCCCAGCATTTT. Its translation: CASSSDTLGHQPQHF.

Regarding this clone: Within the sample, other DNA sequences also encode this same CDR3. The chain employs TRBV6-5 and TRBJ1-1; D not certain. V was pared by 3 bases and J by 1 base, with 9 bases between. Per germline, CDR1 MNHEY and CDR2 SVGAGI. This CDR3 is 14 amino acids long. The CDR3 bases are TGTGCCAGCAGTTATTCGGACTCGAACACTGAAGCTTTCTTT. Amino acid sequence: CASSYSDSNTEAFF.

The chain uses TRBV28 and TRBJ1-2, with TRBD1 matching 7 bases. The CDR3 has 13 amino acids. CDR1 and CDR2 from the germline V gene are MDHEN and SYDVKM. V gave up 4 bases and J gave up 8 bases; unmatched junction bases: 7. Here the CDR3 DNA reads TGTGCCAGCAGTTCGGCAGGGGGGTTGGGCTACACCTTC. Protein: CASSSAGGLGYTF.

This CDR3 is CASRTGGQRDTYGYTF. CDR3 bases: TGTGCCAGTCGTACAGGGGGACAGAGGGACACCTATGGCTACACCTTC. J is TRBJ1-2 and V is TRBV19; 8 bases fit TRBD1. The CDR3 runs to 16 residues. Trimming removed 8 bases from V and 4 bases from J; junction bases left unmatched: 15. Germline values: CDR1 LNHDA, CDR2 SQIVND (reference sequence).

The chain joins TRBV28 to TRBJ1-2; D gene ambiguous. V lost 3 bases and J 3 bases, leaving 5 bases between the germline ends. The CDR3 has 12 amino acids. Looked up from germline, CDR1 is MDHEN and CDR2 is SYDVKM. The CDR3 coding sequence is TGTGCCAGCAGTTTTTCTGACTATGGCTACACCTTC. Translating it yields CASSFSDYGYTF.

The rearrangement joins TRBV11-3 to TRBJ2-5; unclear D gene. Trimming took 2 bases from V and 4 from J, leaving 11 bases between them. Germline loops: CDR1 SGHNT, CDR2 YENEEA. CDR3 length: 14 residues. The CDR3 coding sequence is TGTGCCAGCAGCTTAAACCCTAGGTCAGAGACCCAGTACTTC. This codes for CASSLNPRSETQYF.

The chain's CDR3 is CASSLRRGGRDTEAFF. The CDR3 nucleotides are TGTGCCAGCAGCTTACGCCGGGGGGGCAGGGACACTGAAGCTTTCTTT. The chain employs TRBV7-2 and TRBJ1-1, with D tentatively TRBD1 (6 bases). Trimming took 2 bases from V and 3 from J, leaving 16 bases between them. CDR1 is SGHTA, CDR2 FQGNSA, per germline. The length of the CDR3 is 16 residues. Complete variable domain (other parts from reference TRBV7-2 and TRBJ1-1): GAGVSQSPSNKVTEKGKDVELRCDPISGHTALYWYRQSLGQGLEFLIYFQGNSAPDKSGLPSDRFSAERTGGSVSTLTIQRTQQEDSAVYLCASSLRRGGRDTEAFFGQGTRLTVV.

A word on this clone: Mismatch with germline at one junction end may stem from a read error. This chain joins TRBV7-7 and TRBJ2-7; D may be TRBD1 (5 bases). This CDR3 region has 14 residues. Germline CDR1 and CDR2: SSHAT and FNYEAQ (reference sequence). The CDR3 spells CASSLQRGSYEQYF. CDR3 coding DNA: TGTGCTAGCAGCTTACAAAGGGGCTCCTACGAGCAGTACTTC.

The chain carries TRBV5-5 and TRBJ1-4; tentative D call: TRBD1 (6 bases). The CDR3 length is 16 residues. Trimming took off 0 bases at V and 2 bases at J, with 11 bases between the two ends. Germline CDR1 is SGHKS and CDR2 is YYEKEE (reference sequence). CDR3 sequence: CASSLASDRTNEKLFF. In DNA, the CDR3 is TGTGCCAGCAGCTTGGCCAGTGACAGGACTAATGAAAAACTGTTTTTT.

The V gene is TRBV18, the J gene TRBJ2-3; TRBD1 aligns across 8 bases. Germline lookup yields CDR1 KGHSH and CDR2 LQKENI. J gave up 3 bases and V 2 bases, and 7 bases lay outside the gene matches. The CDR3 has 16 amino acids. The CDR3 loop is CASSPNTGGRTDTQYF. CDR3 nucleotides: TGTGCCAGCTCACCAAATACAGGGGGGAGGACAGATACGCAGTATTTT.

This chain connects TRBV6-5 to TRBJ2-7; D possibly corresponds to TRBD2 (7 bases). The V end was cut by 2 bases, the J end by 5 bases, with 13 bases between. Per germline, CDR1 MNHEY and CDR2 SVGAGI. The CDR3 runs 14 residues. CDR3 nucleotide sequence: TGTGCCAGCAGTTACGATTGGGGGGGCGACGAGCAGTACTTC. Amino acids: CASSYDWGGDEQYF.

The V and J genes are TRBV19 and TRBJ2-7; TRBD1 agrees at 10 bases. There are 19 residues in the CDR3. Germline CDR1 reads LNHDA; CDR2 reads SQIVND (reference sequence). J lost 2 bases, V lost 5 bases, and 18 bases had no gene match. CDR3 amino acids: CASSLIDRGPEVAPYEQYF. The CDR3 DNA is TGTGCCAGTAGTCTCATCGACAGGGGGCCTGAGGTAGCTCCCTACGAGCAGTACTTC.